Listed below are T cell receptor beta chains from one sample, sequenced in a study of blood T cell repertoires in COVID-19. The protocol was immunoSEQ multiplex PCR, while the TCRdb copy is restricted to in-frame clones and leaves out a portion. The sample lists approximately 75,000 clones; 90% were seen once. The sequencing sample was made of peripheral blood. These receptor sequences come from a human donor in a cohort sampled during active COVID-19. Each CDR3 is given with its conserved first and last residue. The D gene is left open where the match is weak. A row's size may be missing; if present it is once, few, many or a size class.

TRBJ1-6,NA,NA,TRBV25-1,CASSWGLYDSPLHF,TGTGCCAGCAGTTGGGGCCTTTATGATTCACCCCTCCACTTT
TRBJ2-7,TRBD2,NA,TRBV3-1/TRBV3-2,CASSLRTSGAGEQYF,TGTGCCAGCAGCCTCCGGACTAGCGGGGCCGGCGAGCAGTACTTC
TRBJ1-2,NA,NA,TRBV3-1/TRBV3-2,CASTATANYGYTF,TGTGCCAGCACCGCGACAGCTAACTATGGCTACACCTTC
TRBJ1-1,NA,NA,TRBV29-1,CSAGLEAFF,TGCAGCGCCGGACTCGAAGCTTTCTTT
TRBJ2-5,NA,NA,TRBV3-1/TRBV3-2,CASSETGLPRATQYF,TGTGCCAGCAGCGAAACGGGACTCCCTCGGGCGACCCAGTACTTC
TRBJ2-1,TRBD1,NA,TRBV12-3/TRBV12-4,CASRSTGGERFF,TGTGCCAGCAGATCAACAGGGGGCGAACGGTTCTTC
TRBJ2-2,NA,NA,TRBV5-1,CASRQQETGELFF,TGCGCCAGCAGACAACAGGAGACCGGGGAGCTGTTTTTT
TRBJ1-1,NA,NA,TRBV29-1,CSVEQGGMNTEAFF,TGCAGCGTTGAACAGGGCGGCATGAACACTGAAGCTTTCTTT
TRBJ2-3,TRBD2,NA,TRBV27,CASSSTTSGDYTQYF,TGTGCCAGCAGTTCCACGACTAGCGGGGATTATACGCAGTATTTT
TRBJ1-1,NA,once,TRBV27,CASRMGRNTEAFF,TGTGCCAGCAGGATGGGGAGGAACACTGAAGCTTTCTTT
TRBJ1-6,TRBD1,NA,TRBV5-5,CASSVQGISYNSPLHF,TGTGCCAGCAGCGTACAGGGGATCTCCTATAATTCACCCCTCCACTTT
TRBJ1-6,TRBD1,NA,TRBV3-1/TRBV3-2,CASSSRQGASPLHF,TGTGCCAGCAGCTCCCGACAGGGGGCTTCACCCCTCCACTTT
TRBJ2-6,NA,NA,TRBV18,CASSPGGAGANVLTF,TGTGCCAGCTCACCCGGAGGGGCTGGGGCCAACGTCCTGACTTTC
TRBJ1-2,TRBD1,NA,TRBV20-1,CSASDGRGNTF,TGCAGTGCTAGTGACGGCAGGGGGAACACCTTC
TRBJ2-7,TRBD2,NA,TRBV20-1,CSAREGGRQYF,TGCAGTGCTAGAGAGGGGGGGAGGCAGTACTTC
TRBJ2-3,TRBD2,NA,TRBV3-1/TRBV3-2,CASSQGGGLTDTQYF,TGTGCCAGCAGCCAGGGGGGGGGATTAACAGATACGCAGTATTTT
TRBJ1-3,TRBD1,NA,TRBV19,CASTPQGAPNGNTIYF,TGTGCCAGTACCCCTCAGGGGGCGCCTAATGGAAACACCATATATTTT
TRBJ1-4,NA,NA,TRBV5-1,CASSGGTAATNEKLFF,TGCGCCAGCAGCGGCGGGACGGCAGCAACTAATGAAAAACTGTTTTTT
TRBJ2-7,TRBD1,NA,TRBV7-2,CASSLSRGLYEQYF,TGTGCCAGCAGCTTATCCAGGGGGCTTTACGAGCAGTACTTC
TRBJ2-1,TRBD2,NA,TRBV9,CASSDRLAGPAGSYNEQFF,TGTGCCAGCAGCGATAGACTAGCGGGCCCCGCTGGGTCCTACAATGAGCAGTTCTTC
TRBJ2-2,TRBD1,NA,TRBV7-2,CASSLARAGTENTGELFF,TGTGCCAGCAGCTTAGCAAGGGCCGGGACAGAGAACACCGGGGAGCTGTTTTTT
TRBJ2-3,NA,NA,TRBV20-1,CSAISQDTQYF,TGCAGTGCTATCTCCCAGGATACGCAGTATTTT
TRBJ2-7,NA,once,TRBV27,CASSPTAGGMVGKYF,TGTGCCAGCAGTCCGACAGCCGGAGGGATGGTAGGGAAGTACTTC
TRBJ1-2,NA,NA,TRBV5-5,CASSLHGNYGYTF,TGTGCCAGCAGCTTGCACGGTAACTATGGCTACACCTTC
TRBJ2-4,TRBD2,NA,TRBV2,CASSGTSGGTKNIQYF,TGTGCCAGCAGTGGGACTAGCGGGGGGACCAAAAACATTCAGTACTTC
TRBJ2-7,TRBD2,few,TRBV19,CASNYGRDEQYF,TGTGCCAGTAACTACGGGAGGGACGAGCAGTACTTC
TRBJ2-7,TRBD1,NA,TRBV29-1,CSERGMQGAYEQYF,TGCAGCGAACGAGGAATGCAGGGGGCGTACGAGCAGTACTTC
TRBJ1-1,NA,NA,TRBV29-1,CSVEGRRGPMNTEAFF,TGCAGCGTTGAAGGTCGGAGGGGCCCGATGAACACTGAAGCTTTCTTT
TRBJ2-3,NA,once,TRBV4-1,CASSQEAGGTDTQYF,TGCGCCAGCAGCCAAGAAGCAGGCGGCACAGATACGCAGTATTTT
TRBJ2-2,NA,NA,TRBV19,CASIKTRMNTGELFF,TGTGCCAGTATTAAAACTCGTATGAACACCGGGGAGCTGTTTTTT
TRBJ1-4,NA,NA,TRBV18,CASSPKGAALFF,TGTGCCAGCTCACCCAAGGGAGCCGCACTGTTTTTT
TRBJ1-1,TRBD1,NA,TRBV13,CASSPRTGVEAFF,TGTGCCAGCAGCCCCAGGACAGGGGTTGAAGCTTTCTTT
TRBJ2-1,NA,NA,TRBV9,CASSVGRGPYNEQFF,TGTGCCAGCAGCGTGGGGCGGGGACCCTACAATGAGCAGTTCTTC
TRBJ2-3,NA,NA,TRBV11-2,CASSSELRDTQYF,TGTGCCAGCAGCTCCGAACTGAGAGATACGCAGTATTTT
TRBJ1-3,NA,NA,TRBV5-1,CASSLGGSSGNTIYF,TGCGCCAGCAGCTTGGGAGGGAGCTCTGGAAACACCATATATTTT
TRBJ1-1,NA,once,TRBV9,CASSVESERVNTEAFF,TGTGCCAGCAGCGTAGAGAGTGAGAGGGTGAACACTGAAGCTTTCTTT
TRBJ1-2,NA,NA,TRBV10-3,CAIRSGGDSGGRGYTF,TGTGCCATCCGATCCGGGGGGGATTCGGGAGGTAGGGGCTACACCTTC
TRBJ1-5,NA,NA,TRBV28,CASSFSGQNNQPQHF,TGTGCCAGCAGTTTTTCAGGGCAGAACAATCAGCCCCAGCATTTT